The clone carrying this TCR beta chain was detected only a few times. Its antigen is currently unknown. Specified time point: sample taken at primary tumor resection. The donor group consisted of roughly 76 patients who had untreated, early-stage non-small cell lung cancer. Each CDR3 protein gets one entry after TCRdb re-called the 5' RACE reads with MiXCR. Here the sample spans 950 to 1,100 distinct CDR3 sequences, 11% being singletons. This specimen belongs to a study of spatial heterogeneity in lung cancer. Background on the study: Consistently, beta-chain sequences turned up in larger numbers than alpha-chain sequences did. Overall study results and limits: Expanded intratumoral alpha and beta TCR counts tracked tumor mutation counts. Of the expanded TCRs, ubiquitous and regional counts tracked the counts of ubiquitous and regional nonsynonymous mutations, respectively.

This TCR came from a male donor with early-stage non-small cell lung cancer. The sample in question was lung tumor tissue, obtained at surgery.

The CDR3 here is CSARSGGAVGELFF. In DNA, the CDR3 is TGCAGTGCTAGAAGCGGGGGGGCGGTCGGGGAGCTGTTTTTT. V gene TRBV20-1 combines with J gene TRBJ2-2; 10 nucleotides line up with TRBD2. The V gene's germline CDR1 is DFQATT and CDR2 SNEGSKA (reference sequence). J was trimmed by 7 bases and V by 2 bases; bases with no gene match: 4. The length of the CDR3 is 14 residues.